The 27 T cell receptor beta chains listed next were all sequenced from one sample in a study of blood T cell repertoires in COVID-19. Some clones are missing from TCRdb's copy, which holds only in-frame ones; the method was immunoSEQ multiplex PCR. Of 200,000 to 250,000 clones in the sample, roughly 81% are singletons; the top ten hold under 3.5%. The specimen was peripheral blood. Every receptor here comes from a man aged 45-65 years who had recovered from COVID-19.

This clone showed up just once. V is TRBV18 and J is TRBJ2-3, with 8 bases lining up with TRBD2. Germline CDR1 KGHSH, CDR2 LQKENI. The CDR3 spans 14 residues. The J segment lost 3 bases and the V segment lost 4 bases, leaving 3 bases of the junction unmatched. The chain's CDR3 is CASSLTSVTDTQYF. The CDR3 DNA is TGTGCCAGCTCACTGACTAGCGTAACAGATACGCAGTATTTT.

The chain recombines TRBV24-1 with TRBJ2-7; tentative D call: TRBD2 (6 bases). Germline loops: CDR1 KGHDR, CDR2 SFDVKD. The CDR3 extends over 13 amino acids. V shed 11 bases and J shed 3 bases, with 16 bases lying between them. The CDR3 nucleotides read TGTGCCATCTCCGGGACTCCAAGCTACGAGCAGTACTTC. As protein: CAISGTPSYEQYF.

Concerning this clone itself: This CDR3 is also generated by other DNA sequences in the sample. The chain couples TRBV5-4 to TRBJ2-7; TRBD2 agrees at 14 bases. The CDR3 spans 14 residues. Unmatched junction bases numbered 0, after V lost 4 bases and J lost 3 bases. Per germline, CDR1 SGHNT and CDR2 YYREEE (reference sequence). The CDR3 nucleotides are TGTGCCAGCAGCGGACTAGCGGGGGGCTACGAGCAGTACTTC. It specifies CASSGLAGGYEQYF.

This sequence joins TRBV19 and TRBJ2-2; TRBD2 agrees at 10 bases. The CDR3 has 15 residues. Germline loops: CDR1 LNHDA, CDR2 SQIVND (reference sequence). V lost 6 bases to trimming and J lost 7 bases; unmatched junction nucleotides: 8. The CDR3 here is CASRRLAGDIGELFF. CDR3 coding DNA: TGTGCCAGTAGAAGGCTAGCGGGAGATATCGGGGAGCTGTTTTTT.

This clone was seen once. The rearrangement joins TRBV5-1 to TRBJ2-5; TRBD1 matches 7 bases. This CDR3 contains 14 residues. Germline V gene data show CDR1 as SGHRS and CDR2 as YFSETQ. Losses at the gene ends were 6 bases for V and 5 bases for J; bases not matched to a gene: 10. The CDR3 loop reads CASTPGTALETQYF. The CDR3 DNA sequence: TGCGCCAGCACCCCAGGGACAGCCCTCGAGACCCAGTACTTC.

The chain has TRBV6-5 and TRBJ2-7; possibly TRBD2 for D (6 bases). The CDR3 is made up of 14 amino acids. Germline assignment: CDR1 MNHEY and CDR2 SVGAGI. V was cut by 8 bases and J by 2 bases, with 16 bases left in between. CDR3 in amino acids: CASRSGGFTYEQYF. The CDR3 nucleotides read TGTGCCAGCCGCTCTGGGGGGTTTACCTACGAGCAGTACTTC.

The rearrangement joins TRBV7-9 to TRBJ2-7; D uncertain. The CDR3 loop spans 12 amino acids. Germline V gene sequence: CDR1 SEHNR, CDR2 FQNEAQ (reference sequence). The V gene lost 1 base and the J gene lost 2 bases, with 3 bases spanning the gap. CDR3 loop: CASSLGTYEQYF. The CDR3 region has the DNA TGTGCCAGCAGCTTAGGTACCTACGAGCAGTACTTC. Using reference TRBV7-9 and TRBJ2-7 for the parts outside the CDR3, the full variable domain is DTGVSQNPRHKITKRGQNVTFRCDPISEHNRLYWYRQTLGQGPEFLTYFQNEAQLEKSRLLSDRFSAERPKGSFSTLEIQRTEQGDSAMYLCASSLGTYEQYFGPGTRLTVT.

V is TRBV5-4 and J is TRBJ1-5; no definite D call. Germline assignment: CDR1 SGHNT and CDR2 YYREEE (reference sequence). This CDR3 has 12 amino acids. Trimming took 4 bases from V and 4 from J, leaving 6 bases between them. The CDR3 sequence is CASSLPNQPQHF. The CDR3 nucleotides are TGTGCCAGCAGCCTCCCGAATCAGCCCCAGCATTTT.

The sample holds one count of this clone. Written as DNA, the CDR3 is TGTGCCAGCACCTCGACAGCCGACTCCTACGAGCAGTACTTC. As protein: CASTSTADSYEQYF. The chain combines TRBV28 with TRBJ2-7; D is perhaps TRBD1 (5 bases). This CDR3 spans 14 amino acids. V was clipped by 7 bases and J by 0 bases, with 13 bases between them. CDR1 MDHEN and CDR2 SYDVKM come from the germline V gene. Full variable domain (missing parts from reference TRBV28 and TRBJ2-7): DVKVTQSSRYLVKRTGEKVFLECVQDMDHENMFWYRQDPGLGLRLIYFSYDVKMKEKGDIPEGYSVSREKKERFSLILESASTNQTSMYLCASTSTADSYEQYFGPGTRLTVT.

This chain joins TRBV27 and TRBJ2-3, with D uncertain. Trimming left V 6 bases short and J 0 bases short, with 13 bases between. Germline-derived CDR1 and CDR2 are MNHEY and SMNVEV (reference sequence). The CDR3 covers 15 residues. The CDR3 spells CASSPRYPSTDTQYF. In DNA, the CDR3 is TGTGCCAGCAGCCCCAGGTATCCTAGCACAGATACGCAGTATTTT.

The rearrangement links TRBV18 to TRBJ1-1; 8 bases fit TRBD1. Trimming at V came to 1 base and at J to 2 bases, leaving 3 bases not matched to a gene. This CDR3 has 15 amino acids. CDR1 and CDR2 from the germline V gene are KGHSH and LQKENI. The CDR3 nucleotides are TGTGCCAGCTCACCACTCGGACAGGGAAACACTGAAGCTTTCTTT. Protein sequence: CASSPLGQGNTEAFF.

The V call is TRBV11-2, the J call TRBJ2-7; TRBD2 agrees at 13 bases. Germline lookup yields CDR1 SGHAT and CDR2 FQNNGV. V gave up 4 bases and J gave up 2 bases; unmatched junction bases: 14. The length of the CDR3 is 19 residues. CDR3 in amino acids: CASSSPGLAGPTSTYEQYF. The CDR3 DNA follows: TGTGCCAGCAGCTCCCCGGGACTAGCGGGACCCACCTCAACCTACGAGCAGTACTTC.

There are a few counts of this clone. The chain carries TRBV11-2 and TRBJ1-1, with 8 positions matching TRBD1. The J segment lost 4 bases and the V segment lost 6 bases, leaving 4 bases of the junction unmatched. The CDR3 totals 13 residues. Germline assignment: CDR1 SGHAT and CDR2 FQNNGV. Written as DNA, the CDR3 is TGTGCCAGCAGACAAGACAGGGGCACTGAAGCTTTCTTT. It encodes CASRQDRGTEAFF.

This chain connects TRBV27 to TRBJ2-1; 10 nucleotides line up with TRBD2. The junction had 10 bases not matched to a gene; V was cut back by 2 bases and J by 6 bases. Per the germline V gene, CDR1 is MNHEY and CDR2 is SMNVEV (reference sequence). The CDR3 totals 17 residues. CDR3 coding DNA: TGTGCCAGCAGTTTACCCCCTAGCGGGAGTAAGGGCAATGAGCAGTTCTTC. Protein sequence: CASSLPPSGSKGNEQFF.

V usage is TRBV28 and J usage is TRBJ1-5; weak D call: TRBD1 (6 bases). The CDR3 runs 16 residues. CDR1 is MDHEN and CDR2 is SYDVKM in the germline V gene. V was trimmed by 7 bases and J by 0 bases, leaving 16 bases between them. In DNA, the CDR3 is TGTGCCAGCAACCAAGGACAGCTTAATAGCAATCAGCCCCAGCATTTT. Translation: CASNQGQLNSNQPQHF.

The V call is TRBV6-5, the J call TRBJ2-7, with TRBD1 matching 8 bases. Trimming at V came to 6 bases and at J to 4 bases, leaving 11 bases not matched to a gene. Germline V gives CDR1 MNHEY, CDR2 SVGAGI. The CDR3 spans 15 residues. This CDR3 reads CASRVQDREAYEQYF. The CDR3 coding sequence is TGTGCCAGCAGGGTACAGGACAGGGAAGCTTACGAGCAGTACTTC.

The chain is built from TRBV10-3 and TRBJ1-1; D unresolved. Trimming took off 3 bases at V and 4 bases at J, with 12 bases between the two ends. CDR1 is ENHRY and CDR2 is SYGVKD in the germline V gene. The CDR3 runs 14 residues. The CDR3 DNA sequence: TGTGCCATCAGTGATGGAGGGCGAGGCACTGAAGCTTTCTTT. As protein: CAISDGGRGTEAFF.

This clone appeared a single time. V and J are TRBV7-2 and TRBJ2-7; 7 positions agree with TRBD1. The germline V gene encodes CDR1 SGHTA and CDR2 FQGNSA. This CDR3 is built from 14 residues. The junction had 6 bases not matched to a gene; V was cut back by 5 bases and J by 2 bases. CDR3 protein: CASSPGQGAYEQYF. The CDR3 DNA is TGTGCCAGCAGCCCCGGGCAGGGGGCCTACGAGCAGTACTTC.

The chain carries TRBV6-5 and TRBJ2-1, with 9 bases identical to TRBD2. Trimming removed 2 bases from V and 6 bases from J; junction bases left unmatched: 5. CDR3 length equals 15 residues. Looked up from germline, CDR1 is MNHEY and CDR2 is SVGAGI. CDR3 region: CASSYVSTSGNEQFF. CDR3 coding DNA: TGTGCCAGCAGTTACGTTTCGACTAGCGGCAATGAGCAGTTCTTC.

The rearrangement links TRBV29-1 to TRBJ2-1; 9 positions match TRBD1. The CDR3 contains 14 residues. Germline V gives CDR1 SQVTM, CDR2 ANQGSEA. V lost 6 bases and J lost 3; bases outside the gene matches: 6. The CDR3: CSVEGQGSYNEQFF. CDR3 DNA: TGCAGCGTAGAGGGACAGGGTAGCTACAATGAGCAGTTCTTC.

J is TRBJ1-5 and V is TRBV2; perhaps TRBD1 as D (6 bases). Germline loops: CDR1 SNHLY, CDR2 FYNNEI. The CDR3 is made up of 13 amino acids. V was shortened by 5 bases and J by 1 base, with 6 bases between the two germline ends. CDR3 amino acids: CASSQGSNQPQHF. The DNA of the CDR3 is TGTGCCAGCAGTCAGGGGAGCAATCAGCCCCAGCATTTT.

The rearrangement joins TRBV28 to TRBJ1-1; possible D gene TRBD1, 6 bases. V was trimmed by 6 bases and J by 7 bases, leaving 6 bases between them. The CDR3 contains 10 residues. In germline, CDR1 is MDHEN, CDR2 SYDVKM. DNA of the CDR3: TGTGCCAGCAGGGACAGTGAAGCTTTCTTT. Residues: CASRDSEAFF.

This sequence joins TRBV19 and TRBJ2-1; TRBD2 aligns across 11 bases. Per germline, CDR1 LNHDA and CDR2 SQIVND (reference sequence). After removal of 0 bases from V and 8 bases from J, the junction contained 6 bases not matched to a gene. CDR3 length equals 16 residues. CDR3 loop: CASSIEITSGSDEQFF. CDR3 DNA sequence: TGTGCCAGTAGTATAGAAATCACTAGCGGGAGTGATGAGCAGTTCTTC. Looking up the rest from reference TRBV19 and TRBJ2-1 gives the full variable domain: DGGITQSPKYLFRKEGQNVTLSCEQNLNHDAMYWYRQDPGQGLRLIYYSQIVNDFQKGDIAEGYSVSREKKESFPLTVTSAQKNPTAFYLCASSIEITSGSDEQFFGPGTRLTVL.

The chain links TRBV6-5 to TRBJ2-7, with 9 bases fitting TRBD1. This CDR3 has 15 amino acids. J gave up 1 base and V 6 bases, and 7 bases lay outside the gene matches. Looked up from germline, CDR1 is MNHEY and CDR2 is SVGAGI. The CDR3 sequence: CASSTGTGLSYEQYF. In nucleotides, the CDR3 is TGTGCCAGCAGCACCGGGACAGGGTTGTCCTACGAGCAGTACTTC.

V gene TRBV19 combines with J gene TRBJ1-5; D remains unclear. The CDR3 extends over 15 amino acids. In germline, CDR1 is LNHDA, CDR2 SQIVND (reference sequence). Trimming removed 3 bases at V and 1 base at J, with 10 bases between. DNA of the CDR3: TGTGCCAGTAGTATGAACGCAGTGAGCAATCAGCCCCAGCATTTT. Its protein is CASSMNAVSNQPQHF. Full variable domain (rest looked up from reference TRBV19 and TRBJ1-5): DGGITQSPKYLFRKEGQNVTLSCEQNLNHDAMYWYRQDPGQGLRLIYYSQIVNDFQKGDIAEGYSVSREKKESFPLTVTSAQKNPTAFYLCASSMNAVSNQPQHFGDGTRLSIL.

This clone was counted only a few times. The rearrangement uses TRBV6-5 and TRBJ1-1, with D uncertain. Looked up from germline, CDR1 is MNHEY and CDR2 is SVGAGI. The CDR3 spans 13 residues. The ends were cut back, 6 bases at V and 3 bases at J, with 11 bases in the middle. CDR3 region: CASSRGWDTEAFF. The CDR3 DNA reads TGTGCCAGCAGCCGGGGTTGGGACACTGAAGCTTTCTTT.

In its sample, this clone was seen once. The DNA for the CDR3 is TGTGCCTGGAGCGGCAGGGCTTCTATGAAAAAACTGTTTTTT. Residues: CAWSGRASMKKLFF. This rearrangement joins TRBV30 to TRBJ1-4, with D possibly being TRBD1 (5 bases). This CDR3 region has 14 residues. The ends were cut back, 3 bases at V and 9 bases at J, with 17 bases in the middle. Germline values: CDR1 GTSNPN, CDR2 SVGIG (reference sequence).